Below, 14 T cell receptor beta chains from the same sample are listed, as sequenced in a study of shared clonotypes between healthy human individuals (dated by TCRdb to 2020 to 2022). Library creation used the immunoSEQ multiplex PCR assay. TCRdb took this table from immuneACCESS and kept in-frame rearrangements with V and J called. Such tables lack part of the clones; where checked against another copy, unresolved V genes explain under half of the gap, and the rest is unexplained. Across this sample there are about 1.1 million clones, with 70% to 80% seen only once. The ten biggest clones cover 0.52% of the sample. Sequencing input: memory CD4+ T cells from PBMCs. The cell subset or site label of this sample denotes: CD45RA-negative fraction. Receptor source: a man between 18 and 35 years old in good health. Some clones in this sample may be carry-over from other donors' samples.

The V and J genes are TRBV28 and TRBJ2-1; TRBD2 matches at 11 bases. The CDR3 runs 16 residues. With V trimmed by 3 bases and J by 6 bases, 7 bases remained unmatched. Per germline, CDR1 MDHEN and CDR2 SYDVKM. Here the CDR3 DNA reads TGTGCCAGCAGTTTGCTAGCGGGGGGTCTGGGCAATGAGCAGTTCTTC. Protein product: CASSLLAGGLGNEQFF. Full variable domain (outside the CDR3, taken from reference TRBV28 and TRBJ2-1): DVKVTQSSRYLVKRTGEKVFLECVQDMDHENMFWYRQDPGLGLRLIYFSYDVKMKEKGDIPEGYSVSREKKERFSLILESASTNQTSMYLCASSLLAGGLGNEQFFGPGTRLTVL.

The V gene is TRBV27, the J gene TRBJ2-7; D may be TRBD1 or TRBD2 (5 bases each). This CDR3 has 14 amino acids. Per the germline V gene, CDR1 is MNHEY and CDR2 is SMNVEV (reference sequence). The ends were cut back, 5 bases at V and 2 bases at J, with 13 bases in the middle. The CDR3 DNA follows: TGTGCCAGCAGTCCCCGACTGGGACCCTACGAGCAGTACTTC. Amino acid sequence: CASSPRLGPYEQYF.

This clone showed up just a few times. The J gene is TRBJ1-2, the V gene TRBV19; the match to TRBD1 covers 7 bases. V shed 10 bases and J 1 base; nucleotides not matched to a gene: 6. The CDR3 has 13 amino acids. Germline values: CDR1 LNHDA, CDR2 SQIVND (reference sequence). The DNA for the CDR3 is TGTGCCACATACGACAGGGATAACTATGGCTACACCTTC. Residues: CATYDRDNYGYTF. Looking up the rest from reference TRBV19 and TRBJ1-2 gives the full variable domain: DGGITQSPKYLFRKEGQNVTLSCEQNLNHDAMYWYRQDPGQGLRLIYYSQIVNDFQKGDIAEGYSVSREKKESFPLTVTSAQKNPTAFYLCATYDRDNYGYTFGSGTRLTVV.

The CDR3 loop reads CASRLLPQEDTQYF. The DNA of the CDR3 is TGTGCCAGCAGGTTGCTACCCCAAGAAGATACGCAGTATTTT. The chain has TRBV6-6 and TRBJ2-3; no definite D call. The CDR3 is 14 residues long. V gave up 6 bases and J gave up 5 bases, with 15 bases separating them. CDR1 is MNHNY, CDR2 SVGAGI, per germline (reference sequence).

CDR3 bases: TGCGCCAGCAGCTTGCTGGGAGTGGGCTATGGCTACACCTTC. Translated, it gives CASSLLGVGYGYTF. The chain has TRBV5-1 and TRBJ1-2, with D unresolved. The germline CDR1 and CDR2 sequences are SGHRS and YFSETQ. The CDR3 contains 14 residues. Trimming pared 1 base from V and 4 bases from J, leaving 11 bases between.

The genes are TRBV7-2 and TRBJ1-3; D call uncertain. Deletions cut 6 bases from V and 3 bases from J, with 15 bases between. CDR1 is SGHTA and CDR2 is FQGNSA in the germline V gene. The CDR3 has 15 residues. CDR3 sequence reads: CASRFPRGSGNTIYF. DNA for the CDR3: TGTGCCAGCAGATTTCCCCGGGGAAGTGGAAACACCATATATTTT.

The chain recombines TRBV30 with TRBJ2-1; TRBD2 is a possible D gene (5 bases). CDR1 is GTSNPN and CDR2 is SVGIG in the germline V gene (reference sequence). Trimming shortened V by 4 bases and J by 5 bases, and 12 bases separated the two germline ends. The CDR3 extends over 13 amino acids. The CDR3 nucleotides read TGTGCCTGGAATCGTCAGAGGGACAATGAGCAGTTCTTC. Amino acid sequence: CAWNRQRDNEQFF.

This chain uses TRBV5-4 with TRBJ2-1; maybe TRBD2 (6 bases). Germline assignment: CDR1 SGHNT and CDR2 YYREEE (reference sequence). V was shortened by 5 bases and J by 5 bases, with 14 bases between the two germline ends. This CDR3 has 14 amino acids. Written as DNA, the CDR3 is TGTGCCAGCAGTCGTAGGGACTTTAACAATGAGCAGTTCTTC. Translated, it gives CASSRRDFNNEQFF.

This chain links TRBV6-6 with TRBJ1-2; D not certain. Trimming removed 7 bases from V and 0 bases from J, with 12 bases in between. CDR1 and CDR2 from the germline V gene are MNHNY and SVGAGI (reference sequence). The CDR3 length is 14 residues. The CDR3 is CASNTVRANYGYTF. The CDR3, as DNA: TGTGCCAGCAATACAGTTAGAGCTAACTATGGCTACACCTTC.

The chain recombines TRBV28 with TRBJ1-1; D call uncertain. Germline assignment: CDR1 MDHEN and CDR2 SYDVKM. The CDR3 sequence is 14 residues long. Between the trimmed V and J ends, which lost 3 bases and 7 bases, there was a span of 15 bases. The CDR3 reads CASSFSALPIEAFF. CDR3 in DNA: TGTGCCAGCAGTTTCTCCGCCTTACCGATTGAAGCTTTCTTT.

The chain has TRBV5-1 and TRBJ1-1, with a tentative D call TRBD1 (5 bases). The germline V gene has CDR1 SGHRS and CDR2 YFSETQ. V lost 1 base and J 0 bases, leaving 10 bases between the germline ends. The CDR3 covers 15 residues. DNA for the CDR3: TGCGCCAGCAGCTTGAACGCAGGGATGAACACTGAAGCTTTCTTT. It specifies CASSLNAGMNTEAFF.

CDR3 DNA: TGCAGCGTTCTCCGGGACAGGGGCGGTGAGACCCAGTACTTC. This translates into CSVLRDRGGETQYF. V usage is TRBV29-1 and J usage is TRBJ2-5; TRBD1 aligns across 10 bases. J lost 5 bases, V lost 5 bases, and 8 bases had no gene match. This CDR3 spans 14 amino acids. The V gene's germline CDR1 is SQVTM and CDR2 ANQGSEA.

This clone was seen once. The chain joins TRBV7-2 to TRBJ2-7; TRBD2 might be the D (6 bases). The V gene lost 6 bases and the J gene lost 0 bases, with 15 bases spanning the gap. The CDR3 runs to 15 residues. The germline V gene encodes CDR1 SGHTA and CDR2 FQGNSA. CDR3 DNA: TGTGCCAGCAGGGCCGGGACTGTTCCCTCCTACGAGCAGTACTTC. Translation gives CASRAGTVPSYEQYF.

The gene calls are TRBV5-1 and TRBJ2-5; unclear D gene. The V gene lost 3 bases and the J gene lost 0 bases, with 9 bases spanning the gap. CDR3 length equals 14 residues. Germline CDR1 is SGHRS and CDR2 is YFSETQ. CDR3: CASSSTPDQETQYF. CDR3 DNA: TGCGCCAGCAGCTCGACGCCCGACCAAGAGACCCAGTACTTC.